This paragraph covers one T cell receptor beta chain sequence. Its antigen remains unidentified. The sample comes from a study of cytomegalovirus exposure and HLA in healthy donors. As for the study in general: Within an early data release were about 80 million unique TCRs drawn from HLA-typed donors. The study, taken as a whole, reports: An apparent linkage of common viral pathogens to several of the most significant clusters emerged in a later analysis. The study labeled around 160 TCR beta chains cytomegalovirus-associated. Most observed TCR sequences were rare, whereas some public TCRs were detected in many donors.

Germline CDR1 and CDR2: SGHTA and FQGNSA. Trimming took off 0 bases at V and 5 bases at J, with 16 bases between the two ends. The CDR3 runs 16 residues. The PCR contained 60 Vbeta and 13 Jbeta primers. The repertoire was sequenced with immunoSEQ multiplex PCR; TCRdb's copy has only in-frame clones and lacks some. The top ten clones hold 11% of a sample with 100,000 to 150,000 clones, around four fifths of them seen once. The chain joins TRBV7-2 to TRBJ2-5; possible D gene TRBD2, 5 bases. The sequenced sample was PBMCs. This clonotype originated in a young man in good health and CMV-seropositive. This chain's CDR3 is CASSLAPAAGGETQYF. The DNA of the CDR3 is TGTGCCAGCAGCTTAGCCCCCGCGGCGGGCGGGGAGACCCAGTACTTC. Together with reference TRBV7-2 and TRBJ2-5, the CDR3 gives the full variable domain: GAGVSQSPSNKVTEKGKDVELRCDPISGHTALYWYRQSLGQGLEFLIYFQGNSAPDKSGLPSDRFSAERTGGSVSTLTIQRTQQEDSAVYLCASSLAPAAGGETQYFGPGTRLLVL.